The sequence of this T cell receptor (beta chain) was determined in a study of spatial heterogeneity in lung cancer. MiXCR was run by TCRdb on the 5' RACE reads, yielding one entry per CDR3 protein. Of tens of thousands of distinct CDR3 sequences in the sample, roughly an eighth were seen once. Time point here: sample taken at primary tumor resection. There are 13 residues in the CDR3. V shed 10 bases and J shed 3 bases, with 17 bases lying between them. CDR1 is SGHDT and CDR2 is YYEEEE in the germline V gene. Sequencing was performed on PBMCs, taken at surgery. The chain employs TRBV5-6 and TRBJ2-7; D ambiguous. The receptor was derived from a male donor with early-stage non-small cell lung cancer. The CDR3 loop is CASRTALNYEQYF. In DNA form, the CDR3 reads TGTGCCTCCAGGACGGCCTTAAACTACGAGCAGTACTTC.